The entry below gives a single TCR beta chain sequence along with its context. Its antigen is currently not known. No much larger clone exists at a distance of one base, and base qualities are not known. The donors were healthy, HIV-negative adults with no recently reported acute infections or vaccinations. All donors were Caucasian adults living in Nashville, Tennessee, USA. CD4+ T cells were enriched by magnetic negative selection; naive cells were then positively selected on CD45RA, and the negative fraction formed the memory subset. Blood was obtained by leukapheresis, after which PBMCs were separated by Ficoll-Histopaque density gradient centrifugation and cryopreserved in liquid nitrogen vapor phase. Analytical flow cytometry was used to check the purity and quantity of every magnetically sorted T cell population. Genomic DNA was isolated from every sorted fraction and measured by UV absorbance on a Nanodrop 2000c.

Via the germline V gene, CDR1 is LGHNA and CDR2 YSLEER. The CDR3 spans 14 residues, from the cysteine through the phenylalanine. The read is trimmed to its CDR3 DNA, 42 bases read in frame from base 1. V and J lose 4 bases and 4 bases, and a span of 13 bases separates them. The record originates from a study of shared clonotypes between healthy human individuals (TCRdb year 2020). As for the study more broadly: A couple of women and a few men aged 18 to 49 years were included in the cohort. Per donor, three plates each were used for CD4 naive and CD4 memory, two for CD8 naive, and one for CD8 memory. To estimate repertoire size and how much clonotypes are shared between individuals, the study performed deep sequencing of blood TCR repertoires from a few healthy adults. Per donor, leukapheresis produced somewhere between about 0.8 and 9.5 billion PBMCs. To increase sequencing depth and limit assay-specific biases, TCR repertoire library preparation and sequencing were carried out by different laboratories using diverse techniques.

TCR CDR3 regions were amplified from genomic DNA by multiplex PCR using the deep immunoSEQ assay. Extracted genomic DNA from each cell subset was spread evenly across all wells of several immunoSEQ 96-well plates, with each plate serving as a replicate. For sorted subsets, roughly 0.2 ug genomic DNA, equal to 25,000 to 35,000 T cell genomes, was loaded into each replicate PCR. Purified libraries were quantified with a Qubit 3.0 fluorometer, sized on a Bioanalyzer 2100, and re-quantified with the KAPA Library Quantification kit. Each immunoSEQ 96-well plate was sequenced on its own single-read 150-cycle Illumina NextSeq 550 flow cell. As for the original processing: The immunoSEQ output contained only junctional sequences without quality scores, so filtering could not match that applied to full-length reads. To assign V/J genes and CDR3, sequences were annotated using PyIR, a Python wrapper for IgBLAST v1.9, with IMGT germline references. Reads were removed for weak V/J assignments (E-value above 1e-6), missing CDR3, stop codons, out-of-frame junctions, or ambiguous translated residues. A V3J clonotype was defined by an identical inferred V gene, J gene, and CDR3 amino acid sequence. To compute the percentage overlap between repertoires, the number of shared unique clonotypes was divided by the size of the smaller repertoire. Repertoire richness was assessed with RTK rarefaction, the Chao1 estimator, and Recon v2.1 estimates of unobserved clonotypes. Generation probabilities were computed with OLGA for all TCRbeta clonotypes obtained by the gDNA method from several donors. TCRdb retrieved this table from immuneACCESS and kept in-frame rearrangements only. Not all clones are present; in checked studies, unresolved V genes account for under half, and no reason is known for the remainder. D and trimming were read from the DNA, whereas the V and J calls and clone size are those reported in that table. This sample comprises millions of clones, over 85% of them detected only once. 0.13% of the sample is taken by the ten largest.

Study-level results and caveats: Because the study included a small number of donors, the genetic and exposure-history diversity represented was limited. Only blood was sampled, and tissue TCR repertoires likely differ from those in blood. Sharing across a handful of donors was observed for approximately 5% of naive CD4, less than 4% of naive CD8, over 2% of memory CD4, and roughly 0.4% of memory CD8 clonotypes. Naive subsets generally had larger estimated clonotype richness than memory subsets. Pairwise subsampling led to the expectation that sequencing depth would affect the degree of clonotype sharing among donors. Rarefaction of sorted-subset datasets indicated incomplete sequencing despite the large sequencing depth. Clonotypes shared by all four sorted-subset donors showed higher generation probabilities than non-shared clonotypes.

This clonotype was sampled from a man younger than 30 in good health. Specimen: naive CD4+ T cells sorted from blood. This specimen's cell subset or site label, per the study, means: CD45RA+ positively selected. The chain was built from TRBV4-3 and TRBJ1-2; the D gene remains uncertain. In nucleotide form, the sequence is TGCGCCAGCAGCCCTCGCTGGGAATCCTATGGCTACACCTTC. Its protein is CASSPRWESYGYTF.